What follows are 2 T cell receptor beta chains derived from one specimen sequenced in a study of cytomegalovirus exposure and HLA in healthy donors. The study ran its PCR with 60 Vbeta and 13 Jbeta primers. Sequencing was performed with immunoSEQ multiplex PCR; in TCRdb, only in-frame clones are kept and a portion is missing. The table shows 180,000 or so clones, with approximately 82% occurring only once. Material for sequencing was PBMCs. These receptors all stem from a woman aged 40 to 49 in good health and CMV-seropositive.

The chain recombines TRBV28 with TRBJ2-1, with D unresolved. The length of the CDR3 is 12 residues. Trimming stripped 3 bases from V and 7 bases from J, with 7 bases between. Germline V gene sequence: CDR1 MDHEN, CDR2 SYDVKM. The CDR3 region is CASSLVQNEQFF. DNA for the CDR3: TGTGCCAGCAGTTTGGTACAGAATGAGCAGTTCTTC.

A word on this clone: The same CDR3 can be traced to other DNA sequences in this sample. The chain couples TRBV28 to TRBJ2-1, with 8 bases aligning to TRBD2. The CDR3 runs to 16 residues. V was pared by 5 bases and J by 0 bases, with 6 bases of the junction left unmatched. The germline V gene has CDR1 MDHEN and CDR2 SYDVKM. This chain's CDR3 is CASSVTSGGSYNEQFF. CDR3 DNA: TGTGCCAGCAGTGTCACGAGCGGGGGCTCCTACAATGAGCAGTTCTTC. The complete variable domain, with remaining parts taken from reference TRBV28 and TRBJ2-1, reads DVKVTQSSRYLVKRTGEKVFLECVQDMDHENMFWYRQDPGLGLRLIYFSYDVKMKEKGDIPEGYSVSREKKERFSLILESASTNQTSMYLCASSVTSGGSYNEQFFGPGTRLTVL.